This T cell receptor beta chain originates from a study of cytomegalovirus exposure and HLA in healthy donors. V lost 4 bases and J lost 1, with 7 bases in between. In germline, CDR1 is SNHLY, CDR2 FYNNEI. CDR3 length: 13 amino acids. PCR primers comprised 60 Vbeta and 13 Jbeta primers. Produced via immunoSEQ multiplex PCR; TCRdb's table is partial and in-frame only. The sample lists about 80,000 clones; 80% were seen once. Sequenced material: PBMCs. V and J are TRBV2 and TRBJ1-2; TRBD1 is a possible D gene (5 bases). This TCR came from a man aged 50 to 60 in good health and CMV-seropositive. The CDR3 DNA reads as TGTGCCAGCAGTGCCGACAGTAACTATGGCTACACCTTC. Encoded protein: CASSADSNYGYTF.